These 22 T cell receptor beta chains share one sample of origin, sequenced in a study of siplizumab effects on memory and regulatory T cells. Assay used: immunoSEQ multiplex PCR; TCRdb lists only in-frame clones, some missing. This sample has some 62,000 clones, with roughly 85% found just once. The sample consisted of memory CD4+ T cells sorted from blood. The receptor set was obtained from a human donor in good health.

V usage is TRBV2 and J usage is TRBJ2-2; 12 bases agree with TRBD2. V lost 3 bases and J lost 4; bases outside the gene matches: 0. Germline CDR1 reads SNHLY; CDR2 reads FYNNEI. CDR3 length: 15 amino acids. As DNA, the CDR3 is TGTGCCAGCAGTGAGGGACTAGCGGGCACCGGGGAGCTGTTTTTT. It codes for CASSEGLAGTGELFF.

The rearrangement uses TRBV30 and TRBJ2-2; D is uncertain. The CDR3 consists of 15 residues. The germline V gene has CDR1 GTSNPN and CDR2 SVGIG (reference sequence). Between the trimmed V and J ends, which lost 0 bases and 7 bases, there was a span of 15 bases. The CDR3, as DNA: TGTGCCTGGAGTGTACACCACTCGACGATCGGGGAGCTGTTTTTT. Amino acid sequence: CAWSVHHSTIGELFF. Variable domain in full (rest from reference TRBV30 and TRBJ2-2): SQTIHQWPATLVQPVGSPLSLECTVEGTSNPNLYWYRQAAGRGLQLLFYSVGIGQISSEVPQNLSASRPQDRQFILSSKKLLLSDSGFYLCAWSVHHSTIGELFFGEGSRLTVL.

The chain couples TRBV19 to TRBJ1-2; D ambiguous. The V and J ends lost 9 bases and 6 bases respectively, with 17 bases between them. Germline assignment: CDR1 LNHDA and CDR2 SQIVND (reference sequence). This CDR3 contains 13 residues. CDR3 in amino acids: CASALGRIDGYTF. CDR3 DNA: TGTGCCAGCGCCTTAGGACGAATTGATGGCTACACCTTC.

The gene calls are TRBV2 and TRBJ1-2; 8 bases are a match to TRBD1. Trimming cost V 7 bases and J 8 bases; bases outside gene matches: 9. The CDR3 spans 13 residues. From germline, CDR1 is SNHLY and CDR2 FYNNEI. The CDR3 loop is CASNRQGSGGYTF. The CDR3 bases are TGTGCCAGCAACCGACAGGGGTCGGGGGGCTACACCTTC.

The V call is TRBV18, the J call TRBJ1-3; D may be TRBD1 (6 bases). CDR1 is KGHSH and CDR2 is LQKENI in the germline V gene. This CDR3 is 14 amino acids long. The V and J ends lost 6 bases and 5 bases respectively, with 14 bases between them. The CDR3 nucleotides read TGTGCCAGCTCCCCCTCGGACAGCCGAAACACCATATATTTT. Protein: CASSPSDSRNTIYF.

A remark on this clone: This sample includes further DNA sequences coding for the same CDR3. The V call is TRBV29-1, the J call TRBJ2-1, with 7 bases aligning to TRBD1. This CDR3 is built from 15 residues. Germline trimming cut 4 bases from V and 6 bases from J; bases unmatched to any gene: 12. The germline CDR1 and CDR2 sequences are SQVTM and ANQGSEA. The CDR3 sequence: CSVGERTGQGNEQFF. CDR3 coding DNA: TGCAGCGTTGGGGAGAGGACAGGTCAAGGCAATGAGCAGTTCTTC.

CDR3 DNA: TGTGCCAGCACTACACTGGGGGCGGGGGAGCAGTACTTC. Protein product: CASTTLGAGEQYF. This sequence joins TRBV6-5 and TRBJ2-7; tentatively, D is TRBD1 or TRBD2 (6 bases each). Germline CDR1 MNHEY, CDR2 SVGAGI. The CDR3 consists of 13 residues. The ends were cut back, 7 bases at V and 7 bases at J, with 17 bases in the middle.

The rearrangement links TRBV7-7 to TRBJ2-2; 8 nucleotides agree with TRBD1. The CDR3 sequence is 15 residues long. Germline V CDR1 and CDR2: SSHAT, FNYEAQ (reference sequence). After removal of 5 bases from V and 6 bases from J, the junction contained 8 bases not matched to a gene. For the CDR3, the DNA is TGTGCCAGCAGCCCACGGACAGGGCAGTCCGGGGAGCTGTTTTTT. Translation: CASSPRTGQSGELFF.

This rearrangement joins TRBV7-6 to TRBJ2-4, with TRBD1 as a possible D gene (6 bases). The CDR3 sequence is 14 residues long. Per the germline V gene, CDR1 is SGHVS and CDR2 is FNYEAQ. V was pared by 0 bases and J by 6 bases, with 9 bases between. The CDR3 DNA is TGTGCCAGCAGCTTAGCCAGGGGAGCAAACATTCAGTACTTC. It translates to CASSLARGANIQYF.

The chain has TRBV5-1 and TRBJ1-2, with a tentative D call TRBD1 (6 bases). V was clipped by 4 bases and J by 5 bases, with 15 bases between them. This CDR3 has 14 residues. From germline, CDR1 is SGHRS and CDR2 YFSETQ. The CDR3, as DNA: TGCGCCAGCAGCGCGAGCGGACAGCCGTATGGCTACACCTTC. This gives the protein CASSASGQPYGYTF. The full variable domain, its missing parts supplied by reference TRBV5-1 and TRBJ1-2, is KAGVTQTPRYLIKTRGQQVTLSCSPISGHRSVSWYQQTPGQGLQFLFEYFSETQRNKGNFPGRFSGRQFSNSRSEMNVSTLELGDSALYLCASSASGQPYGYTFGSGTRLTVV.

The V and J genes are TRBV7-2 and TRBJ1-1; D gene ambiguous. Germline V gene sequence: CDR1 SGHTA, CDR2 FQGNSA. The length of the CDR3 is 13 residues. V was cut by 5 bases and J by 4 bases, with 11 bases left in between. CDR3 sequence reads: CASSPIGVTEAFF. DNA for the CDR3: TGTGCCAGCAGCCCCATCGGGGTCACTGAAGCTTTCTTT.

The V gene is TRBV5-4, the J gene TRBJ2-3; possibly TRBD2 for D (6 bases). Germline V lookup: CDR1 SGHNT, CDR2 YYREEE (reference sequence). The V gene lost 8 bases and the J gene lost 1 base, with 23 bases spanning the gap. This CDR3 contains 17 residues. The CDR3 DNA sequence: TGTGCCAGGGCCAGGCGGGGAATATCTTCCCGCACAGATACGCAGTATTTT. Encoded protein: CARARRGISSRTDTQYF.

The chain links TRBV30 to TRBJ2-7, with TRBD2 as a possible D gene (6 bases). The CDR3 spans 14 residues. The germline gives CDR1 GTSNPN, CDR2 SVGIG (reference sequence). V was shortened by 4 bases and J by 0 bases, with 13 bases between the two germline ends. DNA for the CDR3: TGTGCCTGGAAACGGGACTTGAGCTCCTACGAGCAGTACTTC. This encodes CAWKRDLSSYEQYF. The full variable domain, its missing parts supplied by reference TRBV30 and TRBJ2-7, is SQTIHQWPATLVQPVGSPLSLECTVEGTSNPNLYWYRQAAGRGLQLLFYSVGIGQISSEVPQNLSASRPQDRQFILSSKKLLLSDSGFYLCAWKRDLSSYEQYFGPGTRLTVT.

This clone was recorded a few times. The rearrangement links TRBV9 to TRBJ1-2; no reliable D call. V was cut by 0 bases and J by 4 bases, with 10 bases left in between. The length of the CDR3 is 14 residues. The germline CDR1 and CDR2 sequences are SGDLS and YYNGEE. CDR3 sequence (DNA): TGTGCCAGCAGCGTAGCACAGATCGCCTATGGCTACACCTTC. This translates into CASSVAQIAYGYTF.

This rearrangement joins TRBV28 to TRBJ1-2; the match to TRBD1 covers 11 bases. CDR1 and CDR2 (germline): MDHEN, SYDVKM. J lost 8 bases, V lost 5 bases, and 10 bases had no gene match. This CDR3 has 15 residues. This CDR3 is CASSVDRGRIGGYTF. CDR3 in DNA: TGTGCCAGCAGTGTGGACAGGGGGCGGATCGGAGGCTACACCTTC.

The rearrangement uses TRBV5-4 and TRBJ2-2; D possibly uses TRBD1 or TRBD2 (5 bases each). The CDR3 has 15 amino acids. The V end was cut by 4 bases, the J end by 0 bases, with 10 bases between. Germline CDR1 reads SGHNT; CDR2 reads YYREEE (reference sequence). The CDR3 nucleotides are TGTGCCAGCAGCCCGGGACGCACGAACACCGGGGAGCTGTTTTTT. Protein: CASSPGRTNTGELFF.

This clone was seen a handful of times. The chain recombines TRBV28 with TRBJ2-1; 9 bases are a match to TRBD1. V was clipped by 6 bases and J by 5 bases; unmatched bases: 5. Per the germline V gene, CDR1 is MDHEN and CDR2 is SYDVKM. The length of the CDR3 is 14 residues. The CDR3 coding sequence is TGTGCCAGCAGACGGACAGGGGCCCACAATGAGCAGTTCTTC. Protein: CASRRTGAHNEQFF.

This rearrangement joins TRBV7-3 to TRBJ2-2; D is uncertain. The CDR3 spans 13 residues. With 6 bases removed from V and 5 bases from J, the gap between germline ends came to 10 bases. Germline V gene sequence: CDR1 SGHTA, CDR2 FQGTGA. In DNA form, the CDR3 reads TGTGCCAGCAGTCTCCCACAGACCGGGGAGCTGTTTTTT. This encodes CASSLPQTGELFF.

The chain combines TRBV19 with TRBJ1-5; D is possibly TRBD1 (6 bases). V lost 3 bases and J lost 8, with 14 bases in between. Germline V gene lookup returns CDR1 LNHDA and CDR2 SQIVND (reference sequence). The CDR3 has 14 residues. CDR3 DNA sequence: TGTGCCAGTAGTATTGGACAGTATCACGAGCCCCAGCATTTT. It encodes CASSIGQYHEPQHF.

The rearrangement joins TRBV5-6 to TRBJ1-1, with D unclear. The germline V gene has CDR1 SGHDT and CDR2 YYEEEE. The CDR3 extends over 16 amino acids. Trimming removed 2 bases from V and 2 bases from J, with 16 bases in between. CDR3 DNA: TGTGCCAGCAGCTTAGGTTCGTACTGGGGTAACACTGAAGCTTTCTTT. This gives the protein CASSLGSYWGNTEAFF. The full variable domain, its missing parts supplied by reference TRBV5-6 and TRBJ1-1, is DAGVTQSPTHLIKTRGQQVTLRCSPKSGHDTVSWYQQALGQGPQFIFQYYEEEERQRGNFPDRFSGHQFPNYSSELNVNALLLGDSALYLCASSLGSYWGNTEAFFGQGTRLTVV.

The V call is TRBV6-1, the J call TRBJ1-5; D call uncertain. From germline, CDR1 is MNHNS and CDR2 SASEGT. This CDR3 has 16 amino acids. The ends were cut back, 1 base at V and 3 bases at J, with 13 bases in the middle. CDR3 coding DNA: TGTGCCAGCAGTGAAGAGGGTTCGTTCCTCAATCAGCCCCAGCATTTT. This gives the protein CASSEEGSFLNQPQHF.

This clone occurred a few times. This sequence joins TRBV11-2 and TRBJ2-7; D might be TRBD2 (5 bases). The length of the CDR3 is 15 residues. Germline CDR1 and CDR2: SGHAT and FQNNGV. V was shortened by 3 bases and J by 6 bases, with 18 bases between the two germline ends. The CDR3, as DNA: TGTGCCAGCAGCTTTACGATCGACCCGGGGAGCGAGCAGTACTTC. Encoded protein: CASSFTIDPGSEQYF.